This TCR beta chain was found in a study of regulatory T cells in long-lasting Graves disease. Libraries of TCR beta came from iRepertoire HTBI primers plus Arm-PCR of CDR3 regions. Each CDR3 protein is one row after TCRdb ran MiXCR on the multiplex PCR reads. This table has about 420,000 distinct CDR3 sequences, around 22% appearing once. As to time point: persistent/refractory GD, antithyroid drugs over 5 years with positive TRAb. PBMCs provided the RNA from which the TCR library was made. The germline V gene has CDR1 LGHNA and CDR2 YNFKEQ. With 3 bases removed from V and 3 bases from J, the gap between germline ends came to 15 bases. The CDR3 has 16 residues. Notes on the study in general: TRBV28, TRBJ1-2 and TRBJ2-5 emerged as the favored segments in persistent disease. What was studied was peripheral blood only, and not thyroid tissue.

Comment on this clonotype: Its antigen is as yet unknown.

The sequence was collected from a female donor with Graves disease. The sequencing used peripheral blood mononuclear cells (PBMCs), collected when the disease was refractory, from a patient treated with antithyroid drugs. The rearrangement joins TRBV4-2 to TRBJ1-3; maybe TRBD1 (5 bases). CDR3 sequence reads: CASSHGRQGGGNTIYF. The CDR3 bases are TGTGCCAGCAGCCACGGAAGGCAGGGAGGTGGAAACACCATATATTTT.